Listed here is a single TCR beta chain. Antigen unknown. The record originates from a study of shared clonotypes between healthy human individuals. Whole-study findings and limits: Larger estimated richness was generally recorded for naive subsets relative to memory subsets.

Germline V gene data show CDR1 as MDHEN and CDR2 as SYDVKM. The ends were cut back, 2 bases at V and 11 bases at J, with 12 bases in the middle. The CDR3 consists of 13 residues. Donors, healthy HIV-negative adults, lacked recent acute infections or vaccinations. This table comes from immunoSEQ multiplex PCR, and its TCRdb copy is limited to in-frame clones, with some not included. The sample has about 2.4 million clones; around 90% are singletons. The TCR originated in a man aged 18 to 30 in good health. Sequencing input: naive CD4+ T cells sorted from blood. Subset meaning: CD45RA+ positively selected. This chain links TRBV28 with TRBJ2-2; possible D gene TRBD2, 5 bases. CDR3 residues: CASSLRSPGELFF. The CDR3 coding sequence is TGTGCCAGCAGTTTAAGGTCCCCGGGAGAGCTGTTTTTT.